A selection of T cell receptor beta chains follows, all from one sample in a study of blood T cell repertoires in COVID-19. TCRdb keeps only in-frame clones here, not all; method: immunoSEQ multiplex PCR. There are around 300,000 clones in the sample; roughly 90% occur only once, and about 1.7% lies in the top ten. Sequencing was done on a sample of PBMCs or T cells enriched from blood (not recorded which). Receptors were obtained from a woman aged 40-49 years who had recovered from COVID-19. Each CDR3 is given with its conserved first and last residue. A D gene is named only where the DNA matches it firmly. Where a row states a size, it is once, few, many or the class of an expanded clone; other rows omit it.

j_call d_call cdr3_length v_call clone_size cdr3_aa cdr3_nt
TRBJ2-7 - 13 TRBV5-5 - CASSLGLAEEQYF TGTGCCAGCAGCTTGGGTCTAGCTGAGGAGCAGTACTTC
TRBJ1-2 TRBD1 13 TRBV5-6 - CASTGQGVPGYTF TGTGCCAGCACTGGACAGGGAGTTCCTGGCTACACCTTC
TRBJ2-1 - 16 TRBV10-2 - CASSELSGGTYNEQFF TGCGCCAGCAGTGAGTTGTCGGGGGGCACCTACAATGAGCAGTTCTTC
TRBJ2-1 - 15 TRBV3-1/TRBV3-2 - CASSSRLARRNEQFF TGTGCCAGCAGCTCACGACTCGCTAGACGCAATGAGCAGTTCTTC
TRBJ2-7 TRBD1 16 TRBV18 - CASSPLSRQGTHEQYF TGTGCCAGCTCACCACTGTCCAGACAGGGGACCCACGAGCAGTACTTC
TRBJ2-5 - 13 TRBV7-9 - CASSSSRLETQYF TGTGCCAGCAGCTCCTCTAGGTTGGAGACCCAGTACTTC
TRBJ2-7 TRBD1 13 TRBV10-3 - CAIRGDSSYEQYF TGTGCCATCAGGGGGGACAGTTCCTACGAGCAGTACTTC
TRBJ2-5 - 13 TRBV7-9 once CASSLVGEETQYF TGTGCCAGCAGCTTGGTGGGCGAGGAGACCCAGTACTTC
TRBJ2-6 TRBD1 17 TRBV27 - CASSSRDRGSGANVLTF TGTGCCAGCAGTTCCCGGGACAGGGGATCTGGGGCCAACGTCCTGACTTTC
TRBJ1-2 - 13 TRBV2 few CASSDGAVYGYTF TGTGCCAGCAGTGATGGGGCAGTCTATGGCTACACCTTC
TRBJ2-3 - 12 TRBV2 - CASRGAADTQYF TGTGCCAGCAGAGGTGCGGCAGATACGCAGTATTTT
TRBJ2-1 - 12 TRBV2 - CASSEPRDKEFF TGTGCCAGCAGCGAGCCCCGGGACAAGGAGTTCTTC
TRBJ2-5 - 14 TRBV18 - CASSPRTTQETQYF TGTGCCAGCTCACCACGGACTACTCAAGAGACCCAGTACTTC
TRBJ1-3 - 13 TRBV6-5 - CASLTGPGNTIYF TGTGCCAGCCTAACAGGGCCTGGAAACACCATATATTTT
TRBJ1-1 TRBD1 16 TRBV24-1 - CATSDDVDRDNTEAFF TGTGCCACCAGTGATGACGTCGACAGGGACAACACTGAAGCTTTCTTT
TRBJ2-6 - 14 TRBV19 few CASRTVAGANVLTF TGTGCCAGCCGAACGGTTGCTGGGGCCAACGTCCTGACTTTC
TRBJ1-2 TRBD1 15 TRBV30 - CAWSHRGQGGYGYTF TGTGCCTGGAGTCATCGGGGACAGGGGGGCTATGGCTACACCTTC
TRBJ2-2 - 14 TRBV5-1 - CASRQTSNTGELFF TGCGCCAGCCGACAGACTTCGAACACCGGGGAGCTGTTTTTT
TRBJ2-7 TRBD1 16 TRBV7-3 - CASSLNGDRGAYEQYF TGTGCCAGCAGCTTAAACGGGGACAGGGGCGCCTACGAGCAGTACTTC
TRBJ2-1 - 17 TRBV11-3 - CASSPGWTPSSYNEQFF TGTGCCAGCAGCCCCGGATGGACTCCCAGCTCCTACAATGAGCAGTTCTTC
TRBJ1-5 - 14 TRBV6-5 few CASSTGRGNQPQHF TGTGCCAGCAGTACCGGCAGGGGTAATCAGCCCCAGCATTTT
TRBJ2-3 TRBD2 18 TRBV7-7 - CASSLGPPSAGGLHTQYF TGTGCTAGCAGCTTAGGGCCCCCATCAGCGGGGGGGCTACATACGCAGTATTTT
TRBJ1-2 - 13 TRBV19 - CASSAGPDYGYTF TGTGCCAGTAGTGCGGGACCTGATTATGGCTACACCTTC
TRBJ2-3 TRBD2 12 TRBV11-1 - CASGSGADTQYF TGTGCCAGCGGTAGCGGGGCGGATACGCAGTATTTT
TRBJ1-5 - 14 TRBV6-5 - CASSWGRDNQPQHF TGTGCCAGCAGTTGGGGGCGAGACAATCAGCCCCAGCATTTT
TRBJ2-2 - 14 TRBV28 - CATCRRRDTGELFF TGTGCCACCTGCCGTCGACGGGATACCGGGGAGCTGTTTTTT
TRBJ1-2 TRBD1 15 TRBV5-7 - CASRGQGHRCDGYTF TGTGCCAGTCGAGGACAGGGGCATCGGTGCGATGGCTACACCTTC
TRBJ2-1 TRBD2 13 TRBV30 - CAFSGNSYNEQFF TGTGCCTTTAGCGGGAATTCCTACAATGAGCAGTTCTTC
TRBJ1-1 - 15 TRBV9 - CASSVEGALNTEAFF TGTGCCAGCAGCGTAGAAGGGGCGTTGAACACTGAAGCTTTCTTT
TRBJ1-2 - 14 TRBV18 - CASSPTGGDYGYTF TGTGCCAGCTCACCCACCGGCGGGGACTATGGCTACACCTTC
TRBJ1-1 - 14 TRBV5-1 - CASSFQGQGTEAFF TGCGCCAGCAGCTTTCAGGGGCAGGGCACTGAAGCTTTCTTT
TRBJ1-2 - 14 TRBV5-6 - CASSLTREGYGYTF TGTGCCAGCAGCTTGACCAGGGAGGGCTATGGCTACACCTTC
TRBJ1-3 TRBD1 14 TRBV30 - CAWRAGQSGNTIYF TGTGCCTGGAGGGCGGGACAGTCTGGAAACACCATATATTTT
TRBJ2-1 - 13 TRBV7-3 - CASSLTTRAEQFF TGTGCCAGCAGCTTAACCACGCGGGCAGAGCAGTTCTTC
TRBJ2-7 TRBD2 14 TRBV19 - CASSGISGGGKQYF TGTGCCAGTAGTGGGATTAGCGGGGGCGGAAAGCAGTACTTC
TRBJ1-6 TRBD1 18 TRBV7-9 - CASSSRDSYSSYNSPLHF TGTGCCAGCAGCTCTCGGGACAGCTATAGCTCCTATAATTCACCCCTCCACTTT
TRBJ1-6 TRBD1 15 TRBV30 once CAWSGAGGNNSPLHF TGTGCCTGGAGTGGGGCAGGGGGGAACAATTCACCCCTCCACTTT
TRBJ1-3 TRBD1 15 TRBV27 few CASRKGQGLGNTIYF TGTGCCAGCAGAAAGGGACAGGGCCTTGGAAACACCATATATTTT
TRBJ2-7 - 16 TRBV27 - CASSRLPPTSSYEQYF TGTGCCAGCAGTCGACTCCCGCCGACTAGTTCCTACGAGCAGTACTTC
TRBJ1-5 - 15 TRBV6-1 - CASSENRISNQPQHF TGTGCCAGCAGTGAAAACAGAATTAGCAATCAGCCCCAGCATTTT
TRBJ2-2 - 14 TRBV6-2/TRBV6-3 - CASSRTDNTGELFF TGTGCCAGCAGTCGGACAGACAACACCGGGGAGCTGTTTTTT
TRBJ2-7 TRBD1 14 TRBV30 - CAWSSGQGAYEQYF TGTGCCTGGAGTTCGGGACAGGGGGCCTACGAGCAGTACTTC
TRBJ2-1 - 14 TRBV28 - CASSRAGGRNEQFF TGTGCCAGCAGTCGAGCAGGAGGGAGGAATGAGCAGTTCTTC
TRBJ1-1 - 13 TRBV15 - CATSPRVGAEAFF TGTGCCACCTCACCGAGGGTTGGCGCTGAAGCTTTCTTT
TRBJ2-7 TRBD2 14 TRBV2 - CASSRLAGTYEQYF TGTGCCAGCAGCCGACTAGCGGGGACCTACGAGCAGTACTTC
TRBJ2-7 TRBD1 16 TRBV7-8 - CASSRAGQESFHEQYF TGTGCCAGCAGCCGCGCCGGACAGGAAAGCTTCCACGAGCAGTACTTC
TRBJ2-1 TRBD1 16 TRBV5-1 - CASSFSGTGSGNEQFF TGCGCCAGCAGCTTTTCAGGGACAGGGAGTGGCAATGAGCAGTTCTTC
TRBJ2-3 TRBD2 18 TRBV6-6 - CASSRRPGTSGVTDTQYF TGTGCCAGCAGTCGCCGCCCCGGGACTAGCGGGGTCACAGATACGCAGTATTTT
TRBJ1-2 TRBD1 17 TRBV3-1/TRBV3-2 - CASSQRDRERTNYGYTF TGTGCCAGCAGCCAACGGGACAGGGAACGGACTAACTATGGCTACACCTTC